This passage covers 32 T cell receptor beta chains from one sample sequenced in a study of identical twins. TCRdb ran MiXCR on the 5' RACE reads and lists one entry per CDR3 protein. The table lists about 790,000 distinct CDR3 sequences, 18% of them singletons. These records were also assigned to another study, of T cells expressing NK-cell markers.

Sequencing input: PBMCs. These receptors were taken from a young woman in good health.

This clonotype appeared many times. The CDR3 loop is CSATDTGGPQEQYF. CDR3 in DNA: TGCAGTGCCACAGATACGGGGGGGCCGCAGGAGCAGTACTTC. The chain joins TRBV20-1 to TRBJ2-7, with 8 bases aligning to TRBD2. CDR1 DFQATT and CDR2 SNEGSKA come from the germline V gene (reference sequence). This CDR3 comprises 14 residues. J lost 7 bases, V lost 6 bases, and 14 bases had no gene match.

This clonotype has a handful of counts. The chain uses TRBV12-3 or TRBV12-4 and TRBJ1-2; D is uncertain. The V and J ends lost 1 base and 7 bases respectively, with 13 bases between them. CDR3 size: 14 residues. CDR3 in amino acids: CASSLVGQRAGYTF. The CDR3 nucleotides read TGTGCCAGCAGTTTAGTAGGGCAGAGAGCTGGCTACACCTTC.

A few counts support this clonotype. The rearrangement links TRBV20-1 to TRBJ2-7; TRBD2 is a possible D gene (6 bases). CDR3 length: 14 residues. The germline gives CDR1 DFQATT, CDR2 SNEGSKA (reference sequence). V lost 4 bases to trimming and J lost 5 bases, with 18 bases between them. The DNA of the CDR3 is TGCAGTGCTACCCGGGCCAGCGGGTTGGACGAGCAGTACTTC. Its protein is CSATRASGLDEQYF.

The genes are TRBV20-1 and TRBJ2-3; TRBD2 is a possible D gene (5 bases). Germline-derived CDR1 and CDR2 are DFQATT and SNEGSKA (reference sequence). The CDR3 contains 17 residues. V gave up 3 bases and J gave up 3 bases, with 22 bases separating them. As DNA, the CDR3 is TGCAGTGCTAGCGTTCTGGGAGCGGTGCTAGGTACAGATACGCAGTATTTT. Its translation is CSASVLGAVLGTDTQYF.

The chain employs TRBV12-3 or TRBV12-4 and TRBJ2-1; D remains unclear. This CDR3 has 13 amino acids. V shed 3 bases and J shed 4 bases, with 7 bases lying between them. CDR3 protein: CASSFAEYNEQFF. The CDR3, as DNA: TGTGCCAGCAGTTTCGCGGAATACAATGAGCAGTTCTTC.

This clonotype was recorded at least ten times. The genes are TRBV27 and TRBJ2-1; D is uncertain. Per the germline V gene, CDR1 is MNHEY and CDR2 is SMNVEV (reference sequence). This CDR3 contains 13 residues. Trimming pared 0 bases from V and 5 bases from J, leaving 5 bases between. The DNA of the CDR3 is TGTGCCAGCAGTTTATCCCGCAACAATGAGCAGTTCTTC. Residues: CASSLSRNNEQFF.

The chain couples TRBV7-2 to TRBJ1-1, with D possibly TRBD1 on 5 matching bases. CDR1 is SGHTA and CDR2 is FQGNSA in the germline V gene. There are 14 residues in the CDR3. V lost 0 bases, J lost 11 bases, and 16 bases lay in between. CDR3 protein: CASSLAGGEGTAFF. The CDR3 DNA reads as TGTGCCAGCAGCTTAGCGGGGGGGGAGGGTACGGCTTTCTTT. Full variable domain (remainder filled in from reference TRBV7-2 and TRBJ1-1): GAGVSQSPSNKVTEKGKDVELRCDPISGHTALYWYRQSLGQGLEFLIYFQGNSAPDKSGLPSDRFSAERTGGSVSTLTIQRTQQEDSAVYLCASSLAGGEGTAFFGQGTRLTVV.

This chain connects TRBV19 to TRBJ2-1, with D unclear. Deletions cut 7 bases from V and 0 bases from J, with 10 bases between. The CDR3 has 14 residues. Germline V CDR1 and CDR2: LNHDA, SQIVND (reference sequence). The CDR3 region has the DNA TGTGCCAGTACTCAGGACCTCTCCTACAATGAGCAGTTCTTC. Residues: CASTQDLSYNEQFF.

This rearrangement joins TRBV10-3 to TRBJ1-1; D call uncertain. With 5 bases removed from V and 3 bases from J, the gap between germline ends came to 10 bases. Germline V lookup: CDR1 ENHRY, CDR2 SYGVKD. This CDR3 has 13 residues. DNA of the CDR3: TGTGCCATCAGTTTGGTTGGGGACACTGAAGCTTTCTTT. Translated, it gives CAISLVGDTEAFF.

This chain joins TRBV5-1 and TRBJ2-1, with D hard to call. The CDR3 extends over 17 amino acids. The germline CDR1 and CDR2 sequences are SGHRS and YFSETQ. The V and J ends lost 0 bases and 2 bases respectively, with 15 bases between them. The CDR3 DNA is TGCGCCAGCAGCTTGGGAATGGGCCCCAGCACCTACAATGAGCAGTTCTTC. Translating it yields CASSLGMGPSTYNEQFF.

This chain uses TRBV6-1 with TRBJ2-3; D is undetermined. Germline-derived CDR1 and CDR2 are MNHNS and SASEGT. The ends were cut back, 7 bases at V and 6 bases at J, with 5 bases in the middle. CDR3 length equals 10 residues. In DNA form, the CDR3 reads TGTGCCAGCAAGGAGGATACGCAGTATTTT. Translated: CASKEDTQYF.

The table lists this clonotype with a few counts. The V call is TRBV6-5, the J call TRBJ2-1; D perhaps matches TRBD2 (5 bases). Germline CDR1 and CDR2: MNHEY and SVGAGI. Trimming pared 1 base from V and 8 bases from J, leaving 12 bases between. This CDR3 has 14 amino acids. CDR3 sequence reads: CASSYYNSVDEQFF. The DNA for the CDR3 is TGTGCCAGCAGTTACTATAATAGCGTCGATGAGCAGTTCTTC.

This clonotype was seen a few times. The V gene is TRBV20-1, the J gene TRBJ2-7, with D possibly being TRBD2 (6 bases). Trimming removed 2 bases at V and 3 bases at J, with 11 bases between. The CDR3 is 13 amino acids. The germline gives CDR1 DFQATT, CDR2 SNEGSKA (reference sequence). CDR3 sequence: CSARTASDYEQYF. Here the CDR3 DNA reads TGCAGTGCTAGAACGGCTAGCGACTACGAGCAGTACTTC.

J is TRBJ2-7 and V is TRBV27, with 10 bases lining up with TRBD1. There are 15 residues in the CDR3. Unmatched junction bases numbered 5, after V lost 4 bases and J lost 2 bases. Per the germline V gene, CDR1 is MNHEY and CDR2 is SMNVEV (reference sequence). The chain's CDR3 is CASSYRTGGTYEQYF. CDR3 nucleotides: TGTGCCAGCAGTTACCGGACAGGGGGGACCTACGAGCAGTACTTC.

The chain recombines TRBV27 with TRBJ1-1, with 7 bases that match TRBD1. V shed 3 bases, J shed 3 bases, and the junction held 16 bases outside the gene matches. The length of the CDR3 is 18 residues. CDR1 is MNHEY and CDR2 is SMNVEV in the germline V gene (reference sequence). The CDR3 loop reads CASSFRHRRQGAYTEAFF. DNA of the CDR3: TGTGCCAGCAGTTTCCGCCACCGGAGACAGGGAGCATACACTGAAGCTTTCTTT.

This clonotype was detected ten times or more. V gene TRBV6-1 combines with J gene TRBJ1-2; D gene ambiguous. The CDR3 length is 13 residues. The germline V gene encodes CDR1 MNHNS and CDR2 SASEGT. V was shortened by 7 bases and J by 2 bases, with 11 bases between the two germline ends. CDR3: CASKRLGNYGYTF. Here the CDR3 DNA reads TGTGCCAGCAAGAGGCTGGGGAACTATGGCTACACCTTC.

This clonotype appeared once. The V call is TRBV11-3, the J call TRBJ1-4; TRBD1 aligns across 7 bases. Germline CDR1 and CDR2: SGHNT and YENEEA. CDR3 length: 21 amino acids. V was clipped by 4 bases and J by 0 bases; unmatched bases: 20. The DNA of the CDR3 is TGTGCCAGCAGCTCCCAGGTGATAAGGGGGCGCCTCCCCACAACTAATGAAAAACTGTTTTTT. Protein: CASSSQVIRGRLPTTNEKLFF.

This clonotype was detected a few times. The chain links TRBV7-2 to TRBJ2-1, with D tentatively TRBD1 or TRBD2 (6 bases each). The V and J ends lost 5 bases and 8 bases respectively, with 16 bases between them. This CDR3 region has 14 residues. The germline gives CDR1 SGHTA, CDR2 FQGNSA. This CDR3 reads CASSARLGGYEQFF. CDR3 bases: TGTGCCAGCAGCGCCAGACTAGGGGGGTATGAGCAGTTCTTC.

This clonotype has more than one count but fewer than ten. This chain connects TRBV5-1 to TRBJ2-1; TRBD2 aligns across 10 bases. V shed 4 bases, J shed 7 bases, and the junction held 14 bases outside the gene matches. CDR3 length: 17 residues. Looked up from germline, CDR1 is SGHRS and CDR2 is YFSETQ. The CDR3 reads CASSLAPSGSGSNEQFF. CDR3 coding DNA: TGCGCCAGCAGCCTGGCCCCTAGCGGGAGCGGGAGTAATGAGCAGTTCTTC.

CDR3 protein: CASSFGEPRAYEQYF. The DNA of the CDR3 is TGTGCCAGCAGCTTCGGCGAACCCAGAGCCTACGAGCAGTACTTC. The chain carries TRBV7-8 and TRBJ2-7; no reliable D call. There are 15 residues in the CDR3. Trimming removed 3 bases at V and 2 bases at J, with 14 bases between. Looked up from germline, CDR1 is SGHVS and CDR2 is FQNEAQ. The variable domain in full, completed from reference TRBV7-8 and TRBJ2-7, reads GAGVSQSPRYKVAKRGQDVALRCDPISGHVSLFWYQQALGQGPEFLTYFQNEAQLDKSGLPSDRFFAERPEGSVSTLKIQRTQQEDSAVYLCASSFGEPRAYEQYFGPGTRLTVT.

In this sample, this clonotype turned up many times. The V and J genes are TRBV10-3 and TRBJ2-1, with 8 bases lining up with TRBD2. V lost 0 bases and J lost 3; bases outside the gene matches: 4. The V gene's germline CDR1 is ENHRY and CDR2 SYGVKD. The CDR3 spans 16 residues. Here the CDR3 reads CAISESPGGHYNEQFF. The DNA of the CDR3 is TGTGCCATCAGTGAGTCTCCGGGGGGGCACTACAATGAGCAGTTCTTC.

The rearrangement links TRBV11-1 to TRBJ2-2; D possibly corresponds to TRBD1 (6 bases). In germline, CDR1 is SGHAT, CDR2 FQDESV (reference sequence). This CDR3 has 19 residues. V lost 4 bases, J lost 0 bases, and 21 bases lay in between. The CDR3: CASSSLSYRAMANTGELFF. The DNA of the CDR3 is TGTGCCAGCAGCTCCCTAAGCTACAGGGCGATGGCGAACACCGGGGAGCTGTTTTTT.

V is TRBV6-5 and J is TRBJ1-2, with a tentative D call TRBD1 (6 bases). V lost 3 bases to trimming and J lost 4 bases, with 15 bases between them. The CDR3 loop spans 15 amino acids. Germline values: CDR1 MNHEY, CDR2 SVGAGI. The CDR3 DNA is TGTGCCAGCAGTTATTCACAGGGATGGGTCTATGGCTACACCTTC. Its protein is CASSYSQGWVYGYTF.

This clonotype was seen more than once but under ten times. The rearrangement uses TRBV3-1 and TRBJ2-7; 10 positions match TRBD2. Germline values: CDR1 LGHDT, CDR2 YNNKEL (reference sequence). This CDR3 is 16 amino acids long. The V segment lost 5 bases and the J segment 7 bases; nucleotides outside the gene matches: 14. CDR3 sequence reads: CASSERTTSGIWEQYF. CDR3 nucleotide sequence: TGTGCCAGCAGCGAAAGAACTACTAGCGGGATCTGGGAGCAGTACTTC.

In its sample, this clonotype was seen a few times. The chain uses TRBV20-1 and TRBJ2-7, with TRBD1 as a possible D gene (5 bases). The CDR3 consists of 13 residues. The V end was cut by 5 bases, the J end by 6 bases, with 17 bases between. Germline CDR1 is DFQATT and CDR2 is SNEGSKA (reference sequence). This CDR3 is CSAPEVGRREQYF. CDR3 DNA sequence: TGCAGTGCTCCCGAGGTGGGGCGTCGCGAGCAGTACTTC.

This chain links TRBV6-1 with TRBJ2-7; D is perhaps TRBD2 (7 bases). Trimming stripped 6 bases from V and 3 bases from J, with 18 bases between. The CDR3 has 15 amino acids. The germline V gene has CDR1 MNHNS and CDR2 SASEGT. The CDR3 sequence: CASSRWGGANYEQYF. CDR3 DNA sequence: TGTGCCAGCAGCCGTTGGGGGGGCGCGAACTACGAGCAGTACTTC.

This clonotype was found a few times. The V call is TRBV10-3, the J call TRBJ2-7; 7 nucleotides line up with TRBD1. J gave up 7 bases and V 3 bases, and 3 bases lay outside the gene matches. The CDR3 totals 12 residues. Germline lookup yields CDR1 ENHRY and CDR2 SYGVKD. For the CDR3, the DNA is TGTGCCATCAGTGACACGACAGGGGAGCAGTACTTC. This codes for CAISDTTGEQYF.

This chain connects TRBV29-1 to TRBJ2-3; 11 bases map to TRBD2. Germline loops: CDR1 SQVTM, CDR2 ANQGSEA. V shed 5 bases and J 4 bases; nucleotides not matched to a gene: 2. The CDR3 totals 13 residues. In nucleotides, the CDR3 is TGCAGCGTTCTAGCGGGAGGCGCAGATACGCAGTATTTT. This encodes CSVLAGGADTQYF.

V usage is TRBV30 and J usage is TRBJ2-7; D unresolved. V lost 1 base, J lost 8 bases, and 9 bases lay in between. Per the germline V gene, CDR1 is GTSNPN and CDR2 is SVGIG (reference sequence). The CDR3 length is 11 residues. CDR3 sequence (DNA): TGTGCCTGGAGTGCGAATTGGAAGCAGTACTTC. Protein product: CAWSANWKQYF.

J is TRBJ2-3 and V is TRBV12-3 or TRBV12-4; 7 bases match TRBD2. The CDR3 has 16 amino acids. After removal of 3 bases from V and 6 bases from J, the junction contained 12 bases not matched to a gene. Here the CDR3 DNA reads TGTGCCAGCAGTTTTCTACCGGGACTACGCTCCGATACGCAGTATTTT. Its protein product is CASSFLPGLRSDTQYF.

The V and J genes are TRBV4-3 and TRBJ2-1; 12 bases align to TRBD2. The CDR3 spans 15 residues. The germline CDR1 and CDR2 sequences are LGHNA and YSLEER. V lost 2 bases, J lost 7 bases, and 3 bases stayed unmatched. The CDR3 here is CASSQRTSGKNEQFF. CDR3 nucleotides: TGCGCCAGCAGCCAAAGGACTAGCGGGAAGAATGAGCAGTTCTTC.

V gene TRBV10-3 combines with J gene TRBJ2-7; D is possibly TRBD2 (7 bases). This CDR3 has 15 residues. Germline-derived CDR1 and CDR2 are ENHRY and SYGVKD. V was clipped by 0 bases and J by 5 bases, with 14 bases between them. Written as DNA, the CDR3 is TGTGCCATCAGTGAGTCCGGGGGGACACCTAACGAGCAGTACTTC. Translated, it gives CAISESGGTPNEQYF.